These 17 T cell receptor beta chains were sequenced from one sample in a study of T-cell memory formation after mild COVID-19. Each CDR3 protein is one row after TCRdb ran MiXCR on the 5' RACE reads. The data contain 220,000 or so distinct CDR3 sequences, around 8.8% of them seen just once; the ten biggest clones take up roughly 4%. Sequencing was performed on PBMCs or a T cell subset sorted from them (not recorded which). The receptors come from a man aged 18 to 30 who had mild COVID-19 (a few samples of this study predate the infection). Cell type and time point are not known.

V gene TRBV7-9 combines with J gene TRBJ2-3; 12 nucleotides match TRBD2. After removal of 2 bases from V and 2 bases from J, the junction contained 2 bases not matched to a gene. The CDR3 runs 16 residues. The germline CDR1 and CDR2 sequences are SEHNR and FQNEAQ (reference sequence). The CDR3 spells CASSLWTSGNTDTQYF. As DNA, the CDR3 is TGTGCCAGCAGCTTATGGACTAGCGGGAACACAGATACGCAGTATTTT.

This clonotype came up many times. The chain employs TRBV29-1 and TRBJ1-1, with D hard to call. The germline gives CDR1 SQVTM, CDR2 ANQGSEA. With 4 bases removed from V and 1 base from J, the gap between germline ends came to 10 bases. CDR3 length: 13 residues. The CDR3 is CSVGWAWNTEAFF. The CDR3 DNA sequence: TGCAGCGTTGGTTGGGCCTGGAACACTGAAGCTTTCTTT.

This clonotype was seen only a few times. The chain links TRBV15 to TRBJ1-5; weak D call: TRBD1 (6 bases). Trimming removed 4 bases at V and 0 bases at J, with 13 bases between. The germline gives CDR1 LNHNV, CDR2 YYDKDF (reference sequence). The CDR3 length is 16 residues. The CDR3, as DNA: TGTGCCACCAGCATCGGAGGCAGGGGTAGCAATCAGCCCCAGCATTTT. Translating gives CATSIGGRGSNQPQHF.

This clonotype was picked up a small number of times. The J gene is TRBJ1-2, the V gene TRBV3-1; D may be TRBD1 (6 bases). Germline values: CDR1 LGHDT, CDR2 YNNKEL (reference sequence). V lost 4 bases to trimming and J lost 4 bases, with 13 bases between them. This CDR3 region has 14 residues. DNA of the CDR3: TGTGCCAGCAGCCCCCCAGGGGCCGGCTATGGCTACACCTTC. It specifies CASSPPGAGYGYTF.

This clonotype has just a few counts. The chain is built from TRBV7-9 and TRBJ1-2, with D tentatively TRBD1 (6 bases). The CDR3 contains 15 residues. Germline V lookup: CDR1 SEHNR, CDR2 FQNEAQ (reference sequence). The ends were cut back, 5 bases at V and 3 bases at J, with 16 bases in the middle. The CDR3: CASSLVGGRDYGYTF. CDR3 nucleotide sequence: TGTGCCAGCAGCCTCGTGGGGGGCAGGGACTATGGCTACACCTTC.

This clonotype was picked up a small number of times. The rearrangement links TRBV9 to TRBJ2-6; TRBD1 might be the D (5 bases). CDR3 length: 15 residues. CDR1 and CDR2 from the germline V gene are SGDLS and YYNGEE. Trimming cost V 3 bases and J 0 bases, with 7 bases left between them. This CDR3 is CASSATGSGANVLTF. CDR3 DNA sequence: TGTGCCAGCAGCGCAACAGGCTCTGGGGCCAACGTCCTGACTTTC. The whole variable domain, filled in from reference TRBV9 and TRBJ2-6, reads DSGVTQTPKHLITATGQRVTLRCSPRSGDLSVYWYQQSLDQGLQFLIQYYNGEERAKGNILERFSAQQFPDLHSELNLSSLELGDSALYFCASSATGSGANVLTFGAGSRLTVL.

This clonotype was detected a few times. The chain uses TRBV10-3 and TRBJ1-3; D is unresolved. Germline-derived CDR1 and CDR2 are ENHRY and SYGVKD. The CDR3 spans 13 residues. Trimming removed 8 bases at V and 2 bases at J, with 10 bases between. Here the CDR3 DNA reads TGTGCCATCCGTGGAGAGGCTGGAAACACCATATATTTT. This codes for CAIRGEAGNTIYF.

This clonotype was recorded at least ten times. V usage is TRBV20-1 and J usage is TRBJ2-5; TRBD2 matches at 8 bases. Germline V lookup: CDR1 DFQATT, CDR2 SNEGSKA (reference sequence). J lost 5 bases, V lost 0 bases, and 11 bases had no gene match. The CDR3 covers 16 residues. The CDR3 here is CSARDHGGAYYETQYF. CDR3 sequence (DNA): TGCAGTGCTAGAGATCACGGGGGGGCCTACTACGAGACCCAGTACTTC.

The chain combines TRBV6-5 with TRBJ1-6, with D possibly TRBD1 on 6 matching bases. Deletions cut 6 bases from V and 0 bases from J, with 15 bases between. Per the germline V gene, CDR1 is MNHEY and CDR2 is SVGAGI. This CDR3 region has 17 residues. The CDR3: CASRPDSEGSYNSPLHF. CDR3 in DNA: TGTGCCAGCAGACCGGACAGCGAAGGCTCCTATAATTCACCCCTCCACTTT.

The chain has TRBV4-3 and TRBJ2-4; D not certain. Trimming took 1 base from V and 0 from J, leaving 16 bases between them. Germline loops: CDR1 LGHNA, CDR2 YSLEER. The CDR3 is 18 amino acids. The DNA for the CDR3 is TGCGCCAGCAGCCAAGGGCCATTAGGGCACCTAGCCAAAAACATTCAGTACTTC. Protein: CASSQGPLGHLAKNIQYF.

This clonotype was found a few times. The J gene is TRBJ1-5, the V gene TRBV4-1; D is ambiguous. V was trimmed by 2 bases and J by 1 base, leaving 12 bases between them. CDR3 size: 16 residues. CDR1 is MGHRA, CDR2 YSYEKL, per germline. In DNA, the CDR3 is TGCGCCAGCAGCCAAATTTGGGAGACGAGCAATCAGCCCCAGCATTTT. As protein: CASSQIWETSNQPQHF.

CDR3 sequence: CASAYRGRGETQYF. The DNA of the CDR3 is TGTGCCAGCGCATACAGGGGGCGCGGGGAGACCCAGTACTTC. The V gene is TRBV7-9, the J gene TRBJ2-5, with 9 bases aligning to TRBD1. CDR1 is SEHNR and CDR2 is FQNEAQ in the germline V gene (reference sequence). This CDR3 contains 14 residues. V lost 8 bases, J lost 5 bases, and 9 bases stayed unmatched.

The rearrangement joins TRBV28 to TRBJ2-7, with D possibly matching TRBD2 (5 bases). The length of the CDR3 is 12 residues. The germline V gene encodes CDR1 MDHEN and CDR2 SYDVKM. Trimming pared 8 bases from V and 3 bases from J, leaving 11 bases between. CDR3 amino acids: CASQDRGYEQYV. The CDR3 bases are TGTGCCAGCCAAGACCGGGGCTACGAGCAGTACGTC.

The chain uses TRBV14 and TRBJ2-7; TRBD1 agrees at 10 bases. Germline V gene sequence: CDR1 SGHDN, CDR2 FVKESK. Trimming took 2 bases from V and 3 from J; bases not matched to a gene: 7. The CDR3 runs 16 residues. The CDR3 DNA follows: TGTGCCAGCAGCCAAATACCGGGACAGGGGAGCTACGAGCAGTACTTC. It codes for CASSQIPGQGSYEQYF.

This clonotype was seen ten or more times. V is TRBV20-1 and J is TRBJ2-4, with D perhaps matching TRBD2 (7 bases). The CDR3 extends over 14 amino acids. The germline V gene has CDR1 DFQATT and CDR2 SNEGSKA (reference sequence). Trimming cost V 6 bases and J 2 bases, with 14 bases left between them. Here the CDR3 DNA reads TGCAGTGCGGATCGGGGGGCACCCAAAAACATTCAGTACTTC. Translation: CSADRGAPKNIQYF.

At least ten counts were recorded for this clonotype. This sequence joins TRBV7-3 and TRBJ2-2; D is ambiguous. CDR1 is SGHTA and CDR2 is FQGTGA in the germline V gene. The CDR3 has 13 residues. The ends were cut back, 8 bases at V and 5 bases at J, with 12 bases in the middle. For the CDR3, the DNA is TGTGCCAGCCGTGAGACCAATACCGGGGAGCTGTTTTTT. Translation: CASRETNTGELFF.

The V gene is TRBV20-1, the J gene TRBJ1-1, with D maybe TRBD1 (6 bases). Germline CDR1 DFQATT, CDR2 SNEGSKA (reference sequence). CDR3 length: 14 amino acids. V was cut by 0 bases and J by 4 bases, with 12 bases left in between. Here the CDR3 reads CSARDVEGGTEAFF. DNA for the CDR3: TGCAGTGCTAGAGATGTTGAGGGGGGCACTGAAGCTTTCTTT.